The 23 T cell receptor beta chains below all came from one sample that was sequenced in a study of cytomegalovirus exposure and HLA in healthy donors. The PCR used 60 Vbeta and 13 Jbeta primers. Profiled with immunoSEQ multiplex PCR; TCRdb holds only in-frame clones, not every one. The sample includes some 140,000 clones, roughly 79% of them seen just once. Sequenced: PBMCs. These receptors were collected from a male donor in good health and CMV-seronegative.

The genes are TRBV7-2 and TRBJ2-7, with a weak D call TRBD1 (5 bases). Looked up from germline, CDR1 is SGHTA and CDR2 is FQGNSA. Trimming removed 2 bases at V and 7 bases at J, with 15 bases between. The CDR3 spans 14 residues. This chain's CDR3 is CASSLQGRIREQYF. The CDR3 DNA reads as TGTGCCAGCAGCTTACAGGGTAGAATTAGGGAGCAGTACTTC. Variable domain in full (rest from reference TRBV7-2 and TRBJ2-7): GAGVSQSPSNKVTEKGKDVELRCDPISGHTALYWYRQSLGQGLEFLIYFQGNSAPDKSGLPSDRFSAERTGGSVSTLTIQRTQQEDSAVYLCASSLQGRIREQYFGPGTRLTVT.

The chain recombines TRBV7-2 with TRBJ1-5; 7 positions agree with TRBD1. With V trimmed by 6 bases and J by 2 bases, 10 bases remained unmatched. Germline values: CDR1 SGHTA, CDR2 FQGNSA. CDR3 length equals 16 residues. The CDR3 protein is CASSLTGAAGNQPQHF. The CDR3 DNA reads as TGTGCCAGCAGTTTAACAGGGGCCGCGGGCAATCAGCCCCAGCATTTT.

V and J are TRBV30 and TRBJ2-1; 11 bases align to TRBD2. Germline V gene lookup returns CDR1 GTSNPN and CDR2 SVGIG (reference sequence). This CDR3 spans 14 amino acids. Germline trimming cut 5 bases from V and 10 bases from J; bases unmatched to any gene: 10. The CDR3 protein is CAWGSGLAAGEQFF. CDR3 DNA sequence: TGTGCCTGGGGGTCGGGACTAGCGGCTGGGGAGCAGTTCTTC. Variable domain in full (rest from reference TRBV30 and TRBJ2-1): SQTIHQWPATLVQPVGSPLSLECTVEGTSNPNLYWYRQAAGRGLQLLFYSVGIGQISSEVPQNLSASRPQDRQFILSSKKLLLSDSGFYLCAWGSGLAAGEQFFGPGTRLTVL.

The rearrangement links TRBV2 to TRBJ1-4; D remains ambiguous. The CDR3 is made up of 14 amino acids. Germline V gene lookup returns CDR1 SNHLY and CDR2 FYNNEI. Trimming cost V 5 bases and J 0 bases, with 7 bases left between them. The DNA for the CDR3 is TGTGCCAGCAGTCCGACATCAACTAATGAAAAACTGTTTTTT. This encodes CASSPTSTNEKLFF.

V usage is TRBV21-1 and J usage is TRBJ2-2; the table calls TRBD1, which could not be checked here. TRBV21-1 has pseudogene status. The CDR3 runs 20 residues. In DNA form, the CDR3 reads TGTGCCAGCAGCTTACGGGAGCCGGGACAGGGGATGACGGACACCGGGGAGCTGTTTTTT. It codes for CASSLREPGQGMTDTGELFF.

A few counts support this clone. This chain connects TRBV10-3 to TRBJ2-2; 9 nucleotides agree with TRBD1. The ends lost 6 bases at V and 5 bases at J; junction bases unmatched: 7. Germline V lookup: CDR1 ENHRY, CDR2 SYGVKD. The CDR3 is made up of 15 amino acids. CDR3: CAIRPGQGGTGELFF. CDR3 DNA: TGTGCCATCAGACCGGGACAGGGAGGGACCGGGGAGCTGTTTTTT.

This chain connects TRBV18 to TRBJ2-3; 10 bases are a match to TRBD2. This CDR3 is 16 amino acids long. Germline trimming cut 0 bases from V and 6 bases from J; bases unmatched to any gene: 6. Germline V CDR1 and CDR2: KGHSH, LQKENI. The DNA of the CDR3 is TGTGCCAGCTCACCACCGAGCGGGGGGGCGCCTGATACGCAGTATTTT. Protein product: CASSPPSGGAPDTQYF. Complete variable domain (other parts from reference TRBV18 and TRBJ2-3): NAGVMQNPRHLVRRRGQEARLRCSPMKGHSHVYWYRQLPEEGLKFMVYLQKENIIDESGMPKERFSAEFPKEGPSILRIQQVVRGDSAAYFCASSPPSGGAPDTQYFGPGTRLTVL.

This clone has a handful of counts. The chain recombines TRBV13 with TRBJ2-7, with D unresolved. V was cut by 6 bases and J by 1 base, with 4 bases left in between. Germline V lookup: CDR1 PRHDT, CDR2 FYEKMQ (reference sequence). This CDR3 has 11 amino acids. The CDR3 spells CASSQSYEQYF. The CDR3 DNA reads TGTGCCAGCAGTCAATCCTACGAGCAGTACTTC.

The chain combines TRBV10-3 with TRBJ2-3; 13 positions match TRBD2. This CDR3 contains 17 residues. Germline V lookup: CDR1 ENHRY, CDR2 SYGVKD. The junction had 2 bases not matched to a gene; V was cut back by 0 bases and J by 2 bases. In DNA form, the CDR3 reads TGTGCCATCAGTGAGTCCGGACTAGCGGGGGACACAGATACGCAGTATTTT. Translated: CAISESGLAGDTDTQYF.

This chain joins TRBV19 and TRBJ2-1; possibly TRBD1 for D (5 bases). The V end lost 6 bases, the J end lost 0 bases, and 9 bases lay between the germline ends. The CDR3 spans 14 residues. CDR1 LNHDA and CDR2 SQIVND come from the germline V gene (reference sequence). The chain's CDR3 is CASRQVSSYNEQFF. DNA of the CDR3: TGTGCCAGTAGACAGGTTAGCTCCTACAATGAGCAGTTCTTC.

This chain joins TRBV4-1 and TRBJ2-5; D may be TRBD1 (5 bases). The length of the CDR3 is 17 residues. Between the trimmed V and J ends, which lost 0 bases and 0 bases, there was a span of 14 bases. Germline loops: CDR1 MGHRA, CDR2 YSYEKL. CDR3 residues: CASSQETQGRDQETQYF. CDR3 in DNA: TGCGCCAGCAGCCAAGAAACGCAGGGCAGGGACCAAGAGACCCAGTACTTC.

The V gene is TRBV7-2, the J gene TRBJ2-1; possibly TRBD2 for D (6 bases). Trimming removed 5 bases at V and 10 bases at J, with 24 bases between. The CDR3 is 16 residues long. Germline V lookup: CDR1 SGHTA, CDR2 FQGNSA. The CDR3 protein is CASSPRWGTRGREQFF. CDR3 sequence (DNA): TGTGCCAGCAGCCCCCGCTGGGGGACGCGGGGACGAGAGCAGTTCTTC.

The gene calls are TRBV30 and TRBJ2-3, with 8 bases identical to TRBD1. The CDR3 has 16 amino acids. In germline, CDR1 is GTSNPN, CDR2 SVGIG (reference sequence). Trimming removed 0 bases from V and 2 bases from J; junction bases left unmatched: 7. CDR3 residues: CAWSVGSGQVTDTQYF. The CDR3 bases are TGTGCCTGGAGTGTCGGGTCGGGACAGGTCACAGATACGCAGTATTTT. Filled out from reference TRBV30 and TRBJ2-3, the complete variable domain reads SQTIHQWPATLVQPVGSPLSLECTVEGTSNPNLYWYRQAAGRGLQLLFYSVGIGQISSEVPQNLSASRPQDRQFILSSKKLLLSDSGFYLCAWSVGSGQVTDTQYFGPGTRLTVL.

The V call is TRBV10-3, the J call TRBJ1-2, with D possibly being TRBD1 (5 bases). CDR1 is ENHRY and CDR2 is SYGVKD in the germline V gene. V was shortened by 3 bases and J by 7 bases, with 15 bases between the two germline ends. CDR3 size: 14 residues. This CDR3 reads CAISEQEGRGGYTF. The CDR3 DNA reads TGTGCCATCAGTGAACAAGAGGGGAGGGGTGGCTACACCTTC.

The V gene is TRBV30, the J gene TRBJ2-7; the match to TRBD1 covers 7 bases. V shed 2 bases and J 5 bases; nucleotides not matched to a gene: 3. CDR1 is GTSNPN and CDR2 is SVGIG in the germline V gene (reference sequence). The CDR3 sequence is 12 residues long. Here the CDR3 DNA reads TGTGCCTGGAGTAGACAGGGACACGAGCAGTACTTC. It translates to CAWSRQGHEQYF.

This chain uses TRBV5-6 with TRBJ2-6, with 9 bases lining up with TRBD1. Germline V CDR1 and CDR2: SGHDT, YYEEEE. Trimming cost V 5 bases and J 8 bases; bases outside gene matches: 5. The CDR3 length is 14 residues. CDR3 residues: CASRGQGAPNVLTF. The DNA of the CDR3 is TGTGCCAGCAGGGGACAGGGCGCTCCCAACGTCCTGACTTTC.

In DNA form, the CDR3 reads TGTGCCAGCAGCCAGGACACTTACTATGGCTACACCTTC. Translation gives CASSQDTYYGYTF. V and J are TRBV7-9 and TRBJ1-2, with D maybe TRBD1 (5 bases). Trimming shortened V by 5 bases and J by 3 bases, and 10 bases separated the two germline ends. In germline, CDR1 is SEHNR, CDR2 FQNEAQ (reference sequence). This CDR3 is built from 13 residues.

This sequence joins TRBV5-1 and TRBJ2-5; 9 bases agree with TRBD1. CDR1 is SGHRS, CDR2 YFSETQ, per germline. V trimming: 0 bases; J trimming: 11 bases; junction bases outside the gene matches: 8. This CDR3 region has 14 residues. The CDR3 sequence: CASSLARTGAEQYF. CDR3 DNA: TGCGCCAGCAGCTTGGCCAGGACAGGGGCGGAGCAGTACTTC.

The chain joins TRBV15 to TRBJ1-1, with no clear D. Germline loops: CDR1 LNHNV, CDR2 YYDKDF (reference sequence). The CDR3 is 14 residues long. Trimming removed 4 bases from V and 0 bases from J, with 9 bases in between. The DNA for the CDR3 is TGTGCCACCAGCATAACCCGGGTGAACACTGAAGCTTTCTTT. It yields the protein CATSITRVNTEAFF.

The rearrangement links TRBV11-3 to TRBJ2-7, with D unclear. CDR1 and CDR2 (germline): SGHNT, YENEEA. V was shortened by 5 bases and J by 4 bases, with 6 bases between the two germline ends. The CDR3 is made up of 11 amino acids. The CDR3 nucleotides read TGTGCCAGCAGCCTTAATTACGAGCAGTACTTC. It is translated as CASSLNYEQYF.

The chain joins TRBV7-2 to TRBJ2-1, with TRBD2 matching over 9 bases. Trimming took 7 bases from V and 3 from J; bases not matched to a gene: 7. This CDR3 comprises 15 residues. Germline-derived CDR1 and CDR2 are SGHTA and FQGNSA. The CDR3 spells CASTESGGIYNEQFF. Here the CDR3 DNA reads TGTGCCAGCACCGAAAGCGGGGGGATCTACAATGAGCAGTTCTTC.

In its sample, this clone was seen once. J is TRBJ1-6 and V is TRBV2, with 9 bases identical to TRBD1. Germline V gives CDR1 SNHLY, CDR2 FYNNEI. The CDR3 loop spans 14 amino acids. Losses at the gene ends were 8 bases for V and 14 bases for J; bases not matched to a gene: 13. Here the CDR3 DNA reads TGTGCCAGCGCCTCCGAGGGACAGGGCTTATCCCTCCACTTT. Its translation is CASASEGQGLSLHF.

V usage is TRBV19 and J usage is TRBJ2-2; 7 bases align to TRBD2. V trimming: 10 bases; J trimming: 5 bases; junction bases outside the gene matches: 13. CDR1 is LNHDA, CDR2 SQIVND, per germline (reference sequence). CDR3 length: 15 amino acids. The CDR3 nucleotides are TGTGCCACCCCGCGTCCGGGGGGAGAAACCGGGGAGCTGTTTTTT. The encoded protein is CATPRPGGETGELFF.